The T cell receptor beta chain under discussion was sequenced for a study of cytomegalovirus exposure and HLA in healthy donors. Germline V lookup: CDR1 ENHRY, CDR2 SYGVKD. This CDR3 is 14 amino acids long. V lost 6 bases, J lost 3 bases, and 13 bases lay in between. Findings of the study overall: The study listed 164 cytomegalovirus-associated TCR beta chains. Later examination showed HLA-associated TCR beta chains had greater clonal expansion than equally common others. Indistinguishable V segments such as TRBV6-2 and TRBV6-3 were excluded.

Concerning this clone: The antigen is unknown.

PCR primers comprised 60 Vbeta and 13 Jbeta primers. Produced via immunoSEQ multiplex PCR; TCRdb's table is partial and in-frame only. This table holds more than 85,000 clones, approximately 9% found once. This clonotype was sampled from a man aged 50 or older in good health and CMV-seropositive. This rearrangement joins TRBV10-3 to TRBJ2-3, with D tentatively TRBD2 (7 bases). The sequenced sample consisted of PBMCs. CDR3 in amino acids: CAIRGAGATDTQYF. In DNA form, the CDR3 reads TGTGCCATCAGGGGGGCGGGGGCGACAGATACGCAGTATTTT.